Below, 11 T cell receptor beta chains from the same sample are listed, as sequenced in a study of shared clonotypes between healthy human individuals. Profiled with immunoSEQ multiplex PCR; TCRdb holds only in-frame clones, not every one. The sample shows 2 million to 2.5 million clones, over 85% of them seen only once. The material sequenced was naive CD4+ T cells from PBMCs. The subset: CD45RA+ positively selected. The receptors stem from a man aged 18 to 29 in good health. Some clones in this sample may be carry-over from other donors' samples.

The V and J genes are TRBV29-1 and TRBJ2-5, with D possibly being TRBD1 or TRBD2 (5 bases each). Trimming took 5 bases from V and 3 from J, leaving 19 bases between them. This CDR3 has 15 amino acids. Germline lookup yields CDR1 SQVTM and CDR2 ANQGSEA. The DNA for the CDR3 is TGCAGCGTTTCATTGGGGACGGCCAAAGAAGAGACCCAGTACTTC. Translated: CSVSLGTAKEETQYF.

The chain has TRBV18 and TRBJ2-7; D assignment may be TRBD1 or TRBD2 (5 bases each). V was cut by 6 bases and J by 7 bases, with 19 bases left in between. Germline V gene data show CDR1 as KGHSH and CDR2 as LQKENI. The CDR3 consists of 14 residues. This CDR3 reads CASSGGMVAWEQYF. The DNA for the CDR3 is TGTGCCAGCTCTGGGGGTATGGTAGCATGGGAGCAGTACTTC.

The chain joins TRBV19 to TRBJ2-6, with unresolved D. V gave up 7 bases and J gave up 4 bases, with 20 bases separating them. CDR3 length: 17 amino acids. Germline lookup yields CDR1 LNHDA and CDR2 SQIVND (reference sequence). CDR3 residues: CASMGGKPGVGANVLTF. Written as DNA, the CDR3 is TGTGCCAGTATGGGTGGAAAGCCGGGCGTAGGGGCCAACGTCCTGACTTTC.

The sample holds one count of this clone. This chain joins TRBV6-1 and TRBJ1-3, with 8 nucleotides matching TRBD1. V was pared by 6 bases and J by 4 bases, with 5 bases of the junction left unmatched. CDR1 MNHNS and CDR2 SASEGT come from the germline V gene. The CDR3 runs 14 residues. The CDR3 bases are TGTGCCAGCAGCTCCAGGGACAGGGGAAACACCATATATTTT. Protein product: CASSSRDRGNTIYF.

For this clone: The same CDR3 can be traced to other DNA sequences in this sample. The chain carries TRBV7-9 and TRBJ2-3; 7 bases are a match to TRBD2. Per the germline V gene, CDR1 is SEHNR and CDR2 is FQNEAQ (reference sequence). This CDR3 is built from 14 residues. V shed 5 bases and J 0 bases; nucleotides not matched to a gene: 2. CDR3 nucleotide sequence: TGTGCCAGCAGCCCCGGGGGGAGCACAGATACGCAGTATTTT. It encodes CASSPGGSTDTQYF.

The chain employs TRBV28 and TRBJ1-1, with TRBD1 matching 7 bases. V shed 6 bases, J shed 5 bases, and the junction held 9 bases outside the gene matches. This CDR3 is 14 amino acids long. Germline CDR1 MDHEN, CDR2 SYDVKM. The CDR3 region has the DNA TGTGCCAGCAGCCAGACAGGGTTGGGGACTGAAGCTTTCTTT. The encoded protein is CASSQTGLGTEAFF.

This clone was seen once. The V gene is TRBV5-1, the J gene TRBJ1-4; TRBD1 aligns across 7 bases. CDR3 length equals 16 residues. Germline V gene sequence: CDR1 SGHRS, CDR2 YFSETQ. J was trimmed by 0 bases and V by 4 bases; bases with no gene match: 6. CDR3 coding DNA: TGCGCCAGCAGCATCGACAGGGCCGCAACTAATGAAAAACTGTTTTTT. Residues: CASSIDRAATNEKLFF.

The V call is TRBV18, the J call TRBJ2-2; 7 bases line up with TRBD2. V was pared by 3 bases and J by 4 bases, with 14 bases of the junction left unmatched. CDR1 KGHSH and CDR2 LQKENI come from the germline V gene. This CDR3 spans 18 amino acids. The CDR3 DNA reads as TGTGCCAGCTCACCGTCTCTCGGGGGGAGAAGTAGCACCGGGGAGCTGTTTTTT. Its translation is CASSPSLGGRSSTGELFF.

The chain combines TRBV11-2 with TRBJ2-7; a weak D match, TRBD2 (6 bases). V lost 1 base, J lost 3 bases, and 10 bases lay in between. CDR3 size: 14 residues. Germline V gives CDR1 SGHAT, CDR2 FQNNGV. For the CDR3, the DNA is TGTGCCAGCAGCTTAGCGATGGGGGGCTACGAGCAGTACTTC. Translation: CASSLAMGGYEQYF. Looking up the rest from reference TRBV11-2 and TRBJ2-7 gives the full variable domain: EAGVAQSPRYKIIEKRQSVAFWCNPISGHATLYWYQQILGQGPKLLIQFQNNGVVDDSQLPKDRFSAERLKGVDSTLKIQPAKLEDSAVYLCASSLAMGGYEQYFGPGTRLTVT.

This chain connects TRBV5-1 to TRBJ2-5; perhaps D is TRBD1 or TRBD2 (5 bases each). Trimming stripped 4 bases from V and 5 bases from J, with 15 bases between. Germline CDR1 SGHRS, CDR2 YFSETQ. The length of the CDR3 is 14 residues. The CDR3 DNA reads as TGCGCCAGCAGCACTGCCGGGACCGAGGAGACCCAGTACTTC. Amino acid sequence: CASSTAGTEETQYF.

V usage is TRBV6-1 and J usage is TRBJ2-7; tentative D call: TRBD2 (6 bases). The CDR3 is 16 residues long. Trimming shortened V by 3 bases and J by 0 bases, and 15 bases separated the two germline ends. Per germline, CDR1 MNHNS and CDR2 SASEGT. The CDR3 DNA reads as TGTGCCAGCAGTGACATACACGACGGGAGCTCCTACGAGCAGTACTTC. Protein: CASSDIHDGSSYEQYF.